Below are 8 T cell receptor beta chains sequenced from a single sample in a study of blood T cell repertoires in COVID-19. Libraries were prepared by immunoSEQ multiplex PCR; TCRdb keeps only in-frame clonotypes and omits some of them. The repertoire includes 110,000 to 150,000 clones, 81% of them detected once, and approximately 8.2% sits in the top ten. Sequenced sample: peripheral blood. These receptors were collected from a human donor in a cohort sampled during active COVID-19.

This clone was counted between two and nine times. V is TRBV10-3 and J is TRBJ2-3; D ambiguous. The germline V gene encodes CDR1 ENHRY and CDR2 SYGVKD. The V end was cut by 3 bases, the J end by 2 bases, with 9 bases between. This CDR3 has 14 amino acids. CDR3 nucleotide sequence: TGTGCCATCAGTGACGTCGGTCTCACAGATACGCAGTATTTT. It yields the protein CAISDVGLTDTQYF.

The rearrangement uses TRBV5-1 and TRBJ1-1, with D uncertain. Trimming stripped 1 base from V and 1 base from J, with 11 bases between. The CDR3 length is 15 residues. In germline, CDR1 is SGHRS, CDR2 YFSETQ. The CDR3 region is CASSLRGSPNTEAFF. CDR3 bases: TGCGCCAGCAGCTTGAGAGGGTCACCGAACACTGAAGCTTTCTTT.

The chain joins TRBV7-2 to TRBJ2-3, with 13 nucleotides matching TRBD2. The CDR3 contains 16 residues. Unmatched junction bases numbered 8, after V lost 5 bases and J lost 6 bases. Per germline, CDR1 SGHTA and CDR2 FQGNSA. This CDR3 reads CASSTLAGGPGDTQYF. The CDR3 DNA reads as TGTGCCAGCAGCACACTAGCGGGAGGGCCCGGGGATACGCAGTATTTT.

The chain joins TRBV12-3 or TRBV12-4 to TRBJ1-2; weak D call: TRBD1 (5 bases). The CDR3 has 13 amino acids. Trimming stripped 2 bases from V and 8 bases from J, with 12 bases between. The CDR3 DNA follows: TGTGCCAGCAGTTTATCAGGGTCGGGCGGCTACACCTTC. Translated: CASSLSGSGGYTF.

V usage is TRBV18 and J usage is TRBJ2-2, with D tentatively TRBD1 (5 bases). Looked up from germline, CDR1 is KGHSH and CDR2 is LQKENI. The CDR3 consists of 15 residues. V was pared by 2 bases and J by 0 bases, with 7 bases between. The CDR3 here is CASSPFRANTGELFF. CDR3 in DNA: TGTGCCAGCTCACCATTCAGGGCGAACACCGGGGAGCTGTTTTTT.

This clone was detected only a few times. CDR3 loop: CASSLYRLSTEAFF. The CDR3 DNA follows: TGTGCCAGCAGTTTATATCGCCTCAGCACTGAAGCTTTCTTT. The genes are TRBV28 and TRBJ1-1; D gene unclear. The CDR3 has 14 residues. Germline V gene data show CDR1 as MDHEN and CDR2 as SYDVKM. V lost 1 base and J lost 4, with 10 bases in between.

This chain connects TRBV3-1 (or the pseudogene TRBV3-2) to TRBJ2-3, with 12 bases matching TRBD2. The CDR3 spans 19 residues. From germline, CDR1 is LGHDT and CDR2 YNNKEL (reference sequence). V was clipped by 1 base and J by 4 bases; unmatched bases: 12. The CDR3 DNA follows: TGTGCCAGCAGCCAAGTGTTGCCTAGCGGGAGGGCCTATGCAGATACGCAGTATTTT. Amino acid sequence: CASSQVLPSGRAYADTQYF.

The chain joins TRBV3-1 (or the pseudogene TRBV3-2) to TRBJ2-7; 8 bases are shared with TRBD2. Unmatched junction bases numbered 5, after V lost 1 base and J lost 0 bases. CDR1 is LGHDT, CDR2 YNNKEL, per germline (reference sequence). This CDR3 comprises 16 residues. CDR3 coding DNA: TGTGCCAGCAGCCAAGGGACTAGCTCGTACTCCTACGAGCAGTACTTC. Its protein product is CASSQGTSSYSYEQYF.